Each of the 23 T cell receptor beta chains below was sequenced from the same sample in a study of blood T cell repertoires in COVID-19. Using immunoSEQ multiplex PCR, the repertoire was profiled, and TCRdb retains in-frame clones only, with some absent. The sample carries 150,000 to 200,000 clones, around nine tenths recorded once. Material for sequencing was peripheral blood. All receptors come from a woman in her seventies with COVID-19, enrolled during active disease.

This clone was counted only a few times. The CDR3 bases are TGCAGCGTTAGAAGTGTTAGCGGCTACGAGCAGTACTTC. Translated: CSVRSVSGYEQYF. The gene calls are TRBV29-1 and TRBJ2-7, with a weak D call TRBD2 (6 bases). The CDR3 covers 13 residues. Trimming cost V 5 bases and J 3 bases, with 14 bases left between them. Germline V gene lookup returns CDR1 SQVTM and CDR2 ANQGSEA.

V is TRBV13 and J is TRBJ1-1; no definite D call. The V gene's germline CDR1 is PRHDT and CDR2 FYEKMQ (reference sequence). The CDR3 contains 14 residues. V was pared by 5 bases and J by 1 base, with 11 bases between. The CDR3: CASSRIQTNTEAFF. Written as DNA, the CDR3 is TGTGCCAGCAGCCGAATACAGACGAACACTGAAGCTTTCTTT. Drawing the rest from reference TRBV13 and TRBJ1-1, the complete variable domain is AAGVIQSPRHLIKEKRETATLKCYPIPRHDTVYWYQQGPGQDPQFLISFYEKMQSDKGSIPDRFSAQQFSDYHSELNMSSLELGDSALYFCASSRIQTNTEAFFGQGTRLTVV.

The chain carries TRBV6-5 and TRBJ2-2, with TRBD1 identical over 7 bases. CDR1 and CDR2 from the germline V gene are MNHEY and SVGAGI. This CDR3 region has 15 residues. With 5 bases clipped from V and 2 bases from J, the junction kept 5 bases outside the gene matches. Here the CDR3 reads CASSPGTANTGELFF. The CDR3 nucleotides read TGTGCCAGCAGTCCCGGGACAGCTAACACCGGGGAGCTGTTTTTT.

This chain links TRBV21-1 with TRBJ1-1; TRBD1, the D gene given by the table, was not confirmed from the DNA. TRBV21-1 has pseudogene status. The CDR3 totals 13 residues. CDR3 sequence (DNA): TGTGCCAGCAGCACCGACAGGGACACTGAAGCTTTCTTT. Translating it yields CASSTDRDTEAFF.

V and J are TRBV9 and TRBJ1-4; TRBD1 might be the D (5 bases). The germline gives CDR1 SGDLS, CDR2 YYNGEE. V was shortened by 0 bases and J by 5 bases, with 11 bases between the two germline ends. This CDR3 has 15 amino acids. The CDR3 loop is CASSVGWEGNEKLFF. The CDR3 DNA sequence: TGTGCCAGCAGCGTAGGATGGGAGGGGAATGAAAAACTGTTTTTT. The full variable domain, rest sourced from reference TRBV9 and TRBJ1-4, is DSGVTQTPKHLITATGQRVTLRCSPRSGDLSVYWYQQSLDQGLQFLIQYYNGEERAKGNILERFSAQQFPDLHSELNLSSLELGDSALYFCASSVGWEGNEKLFFGSGTQLSVL.

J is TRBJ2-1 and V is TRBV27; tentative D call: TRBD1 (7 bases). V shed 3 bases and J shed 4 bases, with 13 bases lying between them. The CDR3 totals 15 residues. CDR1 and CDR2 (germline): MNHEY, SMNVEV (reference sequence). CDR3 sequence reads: CASSLSAGGYNEQFF. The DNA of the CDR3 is TGTGCCAGCAGTTTGTCGGCAGGGGGGTACAATGAGCAGTTCTTC.

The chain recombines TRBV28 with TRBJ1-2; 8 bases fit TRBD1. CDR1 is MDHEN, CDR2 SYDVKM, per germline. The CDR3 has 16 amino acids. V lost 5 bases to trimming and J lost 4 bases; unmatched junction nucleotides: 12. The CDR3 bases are TGTGCCAGCAGTCAATCGCCGGGACAGGCCTCCTATGGCTACACCTTC. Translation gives CASSQSPGQASYGYTF.

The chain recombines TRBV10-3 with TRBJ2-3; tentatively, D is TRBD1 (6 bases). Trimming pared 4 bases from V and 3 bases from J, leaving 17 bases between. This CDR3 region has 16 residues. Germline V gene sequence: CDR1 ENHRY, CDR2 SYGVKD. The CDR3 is CAISGDKTGSTDTQYF. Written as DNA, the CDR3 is TGTGCCATCAGTGGGGATAAGACAGGATCTACAGATACGCAGTATTTT.

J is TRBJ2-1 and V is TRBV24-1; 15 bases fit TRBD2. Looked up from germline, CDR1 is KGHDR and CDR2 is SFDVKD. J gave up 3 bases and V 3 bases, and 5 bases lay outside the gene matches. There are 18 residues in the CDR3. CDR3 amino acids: CATSDVGTSGRYYNEQFF. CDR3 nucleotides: TGTGCCACCAGTGATGTCGGGACTAGCGGGAGGTACTACAATGAGCAGTTCTTC.

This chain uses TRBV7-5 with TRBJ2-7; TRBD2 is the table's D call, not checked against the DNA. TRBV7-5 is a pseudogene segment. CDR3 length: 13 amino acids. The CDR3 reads CARSLASPPEQYF. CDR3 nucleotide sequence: TGTGCCAGAAGCTTAGCGTCCCCCCCCGAGCAGTACTTC.

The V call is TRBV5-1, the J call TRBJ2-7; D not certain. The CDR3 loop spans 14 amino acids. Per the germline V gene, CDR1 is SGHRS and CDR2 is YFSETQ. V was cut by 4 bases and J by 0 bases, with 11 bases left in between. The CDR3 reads CASSRQVSSYEQYF. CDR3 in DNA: TGCGCCAGCAGCAGGCAGGTGAGCTCCTACGAGCAGTACTTC.

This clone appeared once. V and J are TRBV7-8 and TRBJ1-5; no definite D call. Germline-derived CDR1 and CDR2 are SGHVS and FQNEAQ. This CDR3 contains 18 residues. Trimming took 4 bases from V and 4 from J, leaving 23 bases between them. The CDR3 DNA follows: TGTGCCAGCAGCTCCACCCTTGATCGACCAGGTACTAATCAGCCCCAGCATTTT. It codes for CASSSTLDRPGTNQPQHF.

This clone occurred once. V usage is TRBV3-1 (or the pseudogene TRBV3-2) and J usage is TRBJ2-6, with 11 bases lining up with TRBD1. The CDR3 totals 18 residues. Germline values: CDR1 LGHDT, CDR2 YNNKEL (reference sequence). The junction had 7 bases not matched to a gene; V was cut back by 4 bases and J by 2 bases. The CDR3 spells CASSLRGTGGPGANVLTF. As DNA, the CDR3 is TGTGCCAGCAGCCTGCGAGGGACAGGGGGGCCTGGGGCCAACGTCCTGACTTTC.

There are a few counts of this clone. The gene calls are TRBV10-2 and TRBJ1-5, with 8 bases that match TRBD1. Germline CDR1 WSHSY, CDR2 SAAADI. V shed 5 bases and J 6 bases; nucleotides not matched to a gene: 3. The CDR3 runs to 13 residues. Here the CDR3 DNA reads TGCGCCAGCAGTTCGGACAGGGTTCAGCCCCAGCATTTT. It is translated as CASSSDRVQPQHF.

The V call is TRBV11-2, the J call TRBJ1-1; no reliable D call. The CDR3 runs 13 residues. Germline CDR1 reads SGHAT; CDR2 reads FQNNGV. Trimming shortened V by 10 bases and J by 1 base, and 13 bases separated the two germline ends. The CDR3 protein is CATGGSRNTEAFF. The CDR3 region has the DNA TGTGCCACGGGAGGCAGCAGGAACACTGAAGCTTTCTTT.

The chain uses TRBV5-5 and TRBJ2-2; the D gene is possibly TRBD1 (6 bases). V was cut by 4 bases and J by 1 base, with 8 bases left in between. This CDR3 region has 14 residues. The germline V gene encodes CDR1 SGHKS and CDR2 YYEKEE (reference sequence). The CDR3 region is CASSGDMNTGELFF. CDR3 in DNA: TGTGCCAGCAGCGGGGACATGAACACCGGGGAGCTGTTTTTT.

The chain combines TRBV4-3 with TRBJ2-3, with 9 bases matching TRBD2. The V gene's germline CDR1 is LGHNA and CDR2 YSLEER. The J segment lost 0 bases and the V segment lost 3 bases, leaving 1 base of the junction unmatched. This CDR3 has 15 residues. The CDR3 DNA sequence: TGCGCCAGCAGCCACCTAGCGGGGAGCACAGATACGCAGTATTTT. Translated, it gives CASSHLAGSTDTQYF.

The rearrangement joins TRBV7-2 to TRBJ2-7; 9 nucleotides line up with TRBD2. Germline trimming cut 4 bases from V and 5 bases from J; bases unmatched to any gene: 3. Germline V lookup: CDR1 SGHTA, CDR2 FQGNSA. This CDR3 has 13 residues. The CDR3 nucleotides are TGTGCCAGCAGCTCGGGACTAGCCAACGAGCAGTACTTC. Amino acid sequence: CASSSGLANEQYF.

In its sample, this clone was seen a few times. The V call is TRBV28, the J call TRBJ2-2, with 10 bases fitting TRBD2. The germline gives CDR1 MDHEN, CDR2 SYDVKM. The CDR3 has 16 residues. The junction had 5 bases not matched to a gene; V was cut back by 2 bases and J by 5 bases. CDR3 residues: CASSLPLAGRTGELFF. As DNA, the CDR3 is TGTGCCAGCAGTTTACCACTAGCGGGAAGAACCGGGGAGCTGTTTTTT.

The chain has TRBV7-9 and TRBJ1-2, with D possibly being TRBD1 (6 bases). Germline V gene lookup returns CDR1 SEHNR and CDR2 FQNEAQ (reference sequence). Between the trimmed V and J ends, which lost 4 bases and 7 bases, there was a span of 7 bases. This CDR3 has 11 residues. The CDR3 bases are TGTGCCAGCAGCTCAGGGGTTGGCTACACCTTC. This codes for CASSSGVGYTF.

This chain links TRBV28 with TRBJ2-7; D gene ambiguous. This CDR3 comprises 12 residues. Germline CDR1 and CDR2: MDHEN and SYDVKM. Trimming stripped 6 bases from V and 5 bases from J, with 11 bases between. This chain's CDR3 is CASRTHADEQYF. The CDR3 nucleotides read TGTGCCAGCAGGACCCACGCGGACGAGCAGTACTTC.

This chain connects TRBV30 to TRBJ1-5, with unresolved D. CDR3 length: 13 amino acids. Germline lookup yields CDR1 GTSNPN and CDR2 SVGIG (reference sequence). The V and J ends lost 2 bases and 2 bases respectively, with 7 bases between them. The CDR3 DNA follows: TGTGCCTGGAGTCGGCAGGGCAATCAGCCCCAGCATTTT. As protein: CAWSRQGNQPQHF.

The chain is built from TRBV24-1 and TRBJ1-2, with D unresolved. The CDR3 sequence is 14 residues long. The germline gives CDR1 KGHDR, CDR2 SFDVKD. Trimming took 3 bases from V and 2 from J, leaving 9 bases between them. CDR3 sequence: CATSDGARNYGYTF. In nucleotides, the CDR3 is TGTGCCACCAGTGATGGCGCCAGGAACTATGGCTACACCTTC.